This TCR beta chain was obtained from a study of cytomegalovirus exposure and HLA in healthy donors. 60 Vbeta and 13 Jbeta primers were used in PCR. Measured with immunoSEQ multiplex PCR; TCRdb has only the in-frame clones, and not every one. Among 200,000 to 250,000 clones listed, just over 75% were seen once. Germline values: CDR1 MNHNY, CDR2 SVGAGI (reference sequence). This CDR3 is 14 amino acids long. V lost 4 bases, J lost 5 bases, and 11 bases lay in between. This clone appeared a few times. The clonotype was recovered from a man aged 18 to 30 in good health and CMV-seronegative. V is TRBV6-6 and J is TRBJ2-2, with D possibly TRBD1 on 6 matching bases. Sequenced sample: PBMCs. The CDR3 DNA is TGTGCCAGCAGTTTCGCAGGGGTGACCGGGGAGCTGTTTTTT. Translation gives CASSFAGVTGELFF.